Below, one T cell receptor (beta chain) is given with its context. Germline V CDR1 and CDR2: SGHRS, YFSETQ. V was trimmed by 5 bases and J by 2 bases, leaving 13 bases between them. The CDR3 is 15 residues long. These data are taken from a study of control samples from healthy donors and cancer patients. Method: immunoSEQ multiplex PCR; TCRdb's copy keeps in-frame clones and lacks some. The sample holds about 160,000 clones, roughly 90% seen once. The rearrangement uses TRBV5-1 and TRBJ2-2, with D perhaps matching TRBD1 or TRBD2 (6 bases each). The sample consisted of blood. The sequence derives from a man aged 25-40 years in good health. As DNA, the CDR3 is TGCGCCAGCAGGCTACAGGGAGGAAACACCGGGGAGCTGTTTTTT. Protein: CASRLQGGNTGELFF.